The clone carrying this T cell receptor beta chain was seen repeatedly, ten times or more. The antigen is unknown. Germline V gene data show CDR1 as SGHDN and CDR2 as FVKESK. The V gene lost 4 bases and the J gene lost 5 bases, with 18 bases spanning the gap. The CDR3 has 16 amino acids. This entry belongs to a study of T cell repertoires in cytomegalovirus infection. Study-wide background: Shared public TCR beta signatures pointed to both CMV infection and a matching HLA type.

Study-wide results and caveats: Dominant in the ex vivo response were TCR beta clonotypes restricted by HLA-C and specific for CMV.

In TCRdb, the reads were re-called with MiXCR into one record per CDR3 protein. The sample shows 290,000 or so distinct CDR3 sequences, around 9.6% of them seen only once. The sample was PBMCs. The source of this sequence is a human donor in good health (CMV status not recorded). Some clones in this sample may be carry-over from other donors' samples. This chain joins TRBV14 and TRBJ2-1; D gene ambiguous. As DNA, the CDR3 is TGTGCCAGCAGCCCCCTAGGTGGAGCGCTCAACAATGAGCAGTTCTTC. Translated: CASSPLGGALNNEQFF. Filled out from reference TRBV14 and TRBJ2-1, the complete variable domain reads EAGVTQFPSHSVIEKGQTVTLRCDPISGHDNLYWYRRVMGKEIKFLLHFVKESKQDESGMPNNRFLAERTGGTYSTLKVQPAELEDSGVYFCASSPLGGALNNEQFFGPGTRLTVL.